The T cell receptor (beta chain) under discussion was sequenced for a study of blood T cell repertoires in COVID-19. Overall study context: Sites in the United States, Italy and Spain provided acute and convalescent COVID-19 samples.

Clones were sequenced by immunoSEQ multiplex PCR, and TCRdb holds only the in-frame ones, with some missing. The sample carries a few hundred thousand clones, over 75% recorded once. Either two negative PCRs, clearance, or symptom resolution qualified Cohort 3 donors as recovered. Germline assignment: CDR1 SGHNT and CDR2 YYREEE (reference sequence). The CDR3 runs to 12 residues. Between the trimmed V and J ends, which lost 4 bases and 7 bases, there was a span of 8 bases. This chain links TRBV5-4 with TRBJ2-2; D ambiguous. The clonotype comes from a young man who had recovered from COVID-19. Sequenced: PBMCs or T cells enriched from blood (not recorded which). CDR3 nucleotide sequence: TGTGCCAGCAGCCCCGGTATCGGGGAGCTGTTTTTT. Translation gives CASSPGIGELFF.